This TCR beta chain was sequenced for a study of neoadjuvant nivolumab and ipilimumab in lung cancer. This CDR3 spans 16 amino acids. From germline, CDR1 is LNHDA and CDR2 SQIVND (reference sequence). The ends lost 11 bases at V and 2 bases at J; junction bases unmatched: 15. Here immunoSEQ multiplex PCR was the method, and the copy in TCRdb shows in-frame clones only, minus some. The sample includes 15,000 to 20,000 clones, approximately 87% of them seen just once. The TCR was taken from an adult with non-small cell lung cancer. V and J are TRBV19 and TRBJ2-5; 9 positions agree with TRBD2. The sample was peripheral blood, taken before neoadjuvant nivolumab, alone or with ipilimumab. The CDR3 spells CACASNPLAGQETQYF. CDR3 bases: TGTGCCTGTGCCAGTAATCCCCTAGCGGGACAAGAGACCCAGTACTTC.